The 30 T cell receptor beta chains below all came from one sample that was sequenced in a study of CD8 T cells in ankylosing spondylitis. TCRdb itself ran the 5' RACE reads through MiXCR, one entry per CDR3 protein. The sample shows roughly 180,000 distinct CDR3 sequences, approximately 10% of them seen only once. Sequencing used blood, either unsorted or a sorted T cell fraction (not recorded which). The receptors were gathered from a male donor with ankylosing spondylitis or in good health (not recorded which).

CDR3 in amino acids: CASSLEGRMYQETQYF. The CDR3 region has the DNA TGTGCCAGCAGCTTAGAGGGACGCATGTACCAAGAGACCCAGTACTTC. The chain has TRBV7-9 and TRBJ2-5; the D gene could be TRBD1 or TRBD2 (5 bases each). V was pared by 1 base and J by 0 bases, with 12 bases between. The CDR3 covers 16 residues. Germline V gene lookup returns CDR1 SEHNR and CDR2 FQNEAQ (reference sequence).

The table lists this clonotype with many counts. The CDR3 DNA is TGTGCCAGCAGTCCAGGGACATACAATGAGCAGTTCTTC. The encoded protein is CASSPGTYNEQFF. The chain has TRBV6-6 and TRBJ2-1; D is possibly TRBD1 (6 bases). The CDR3 is 13 amino acids. Trimming took 5 bases from V and 4 from J, leaving 9 bases between them. The germline V gene encodes CDR1 MNHNY and CDR2 SVGAGI (reference sequence).

Only a few counts were recorded for this clonotype. V is TRBV9 and J is TRBJ2-1, with 8 positions matching TRBD2. With V trimmed by 0 bases and J by 4 bases, 6 bases remained unmatched. Looked up from germline, CDR1 is SGDLS and CDR2 is YYNGEE. The CDR3 consists of 16 residues. Here the CDR3 reads CASSVELRGGYNEQFF. The CDR3 DNA is TGTGCCAGCAGCGTAGAACTTCGCGGGGGGTACAATGAGCAGTTCTTC. Using reference TRBV9 and TRBJ2-1 for the parts outside the CDR3, the full variable domain is DSGVTQTPKHLITATGQRVTLRCSPRSGDLSVYWYQQSLDQGLQFLIQYYNGEERAKGNILERFSAQQFPDLHSELNLSSLELGDSALYFCASSVELRGGYNEQFFGPGTRLTVL.

This clonotype has at least ten counts. V and J are TRBV20-1 and TRBJ2-5; unclear D gene. The CDR3 spans 13 residues. Germline V gives CDR1 DFQATT, CDR2 SNEGSKA (reference sequence). V lost 1 base, J lost 1 base, and 7 bases lay in between. CDR3 in amino acids: CSARVPVQETQYF. In DNA, the CDR3 is TGCAGTGCTAGAGTCCCCGTCCAAGAGACCCAGTACTTC.

This sequence joins TRBV29-1 and TRBJ2-6; D perhaps matches TRBD1 (6 bases). V lost 5 bases, J lost 0 bases, and 14 bases lay in between. Germline V gene lookup returns CDR1 SQVTM and CDR2 ANQGSEA. The CDR3 has 16 amino acids. The DNA for the CDR3 is TGCAGCGTTTTACGGCGGACAGACTCTGGGGCCAACGTCCTGACTTTC. It encodes CSVLRRTDSGANVLTF.

The CDR3 protein is CSARDPGSYTDTQYF. Written as DNA, the CDR3 is TGCAGTGCTAGAGATCCGGGTTCATACACAGATACGCAGTATTTT. This sequence joins TRBV20-1 and TRBJ2-3, with unresolved D. The CDR3 length is 15 residues. V was shortened by 0 bases and J by 2 bases, with 12 bases between the two germline ends. The germline V gene has CDR1 DFQATT and CDR2 SNEGSKA (reference sequence).

This clonotype came up a few times. V and J are TRBV6-1 and TRBJ1-5; perhaps TRBD1 as D (5 bases). Germline values: CDR1 MNHNS, CDR2 SASEGT. V was cut by 5 bases and J by 0 bases, with 11 bases left in between. The CDR3 sequence is 15 residues long. CDR3 protein: CASSTTRGSNQPQHF. Here the CDR3 DNA reads TGTGCCAGCAGTACGACGAGGGGTAGCAATCAGCCCCAGCATTTT.

This clonotype came up a few times. Here the CDR3 DNA reads TGCGCCAGCAGCTCCTTTCCGGGACTAGCGGGCAGTATTCCTAGCTCCTACAATGAGCAGTTCTTC. Translated, it gives CASSSFPGLAGSIPSSYNEQFF. J is TRBJ2-1 and V is TRBV5-1, with 12 bases matching TRBD2. The germline gives CDR1 SGHRS, CDR2 YFSETQ. CDR3 length: 22 amino acids. Germline trimming cut 3 bases from V and 0 bases from J; bases unmatched to any gene: 19.

The chain employs TRBV20-1 and TRBJ2-5, with D uncertain. Germline V gives CDR1 DFQATT, CDR2 SNEGSKA (reference sequence). The V gene lost 3 bases and the J gene lost 7 bases, with 18 bases spanning the gap. This CDR3 is 14 amino acids long. The CDR3 sequence is CSASETPKTGTQYF. For the CDR3, the DNA is TGCAGTGCTAGCGAAACTCCCAAGACCGGGACCCAGTACTTC.

Only a few counts were recorded for this clonotype. Its ends do not fully match the called genes, so a read error is possible. The V call is TRBV5-1, the J call TRBJ1-2; 10 bases are a match to TRBD1. Per the germline V gene, CDR1 is SGHRS and CDR2 is YFSETQ. The CDR3 loop spans 15 amino acids. CDR3 sequence reads: CASNLGGQGLYGYTF. CDR3 bases: TGCGCCAGCAACTTGGGGGGACAGGGGCTCTATGGCTACACCTTC.

V is TRBV10-3 and J is TRBJ1-4, with D perhaps TRBD1 (6 bases). Germline CDR1 and CDR2: ENHRY and SYGVKD. The length of the CDR3 is 13 residues. V lost 6 bases, J lost 1 base, and 6 bases lay in between. Here the CDR3 reads CAISRGTNEKLFF. For the CDR3, the DNA is TGTGCCATCAGCAGGGGAACTAATGAAAAACTGTTTTTT.

The chain is built from TRBV5-1 and TRBJ2-3; 10 bases agree with TRBD2. V trimming: 0 bases; J trimming: 2 bases; junction bases outside the gene matches: 3. CDR3 length: 16 amino acids. The germline V gene encodes CDR1 SGHRS and CDR2 YFSETQ. In DNA form, the CDR3 reads TGCGCCAGCAGCTTGGTACTAGCGGGAAACACAGATACGCAGTATTTT. It specifies CASSLVLAGNTDTQYF.

This clonotype was observed at least ten times. The chain recombines TRBV5-5 with TRBJ2-2; tentative D call: TRBD1 (5 bases). Trimming took 2 bases from V and 4 from J, leaving 12 bases between them. The CDR3 runs 15 residues. Germline CDR1 reads SGHKS; CDR2 reads YYEKEE (reference sequence). CDR3 amino acids: CASSFAGLGTGELFF. The CDR3 nucleotides read TGTGCCAGCAGCTTTGCAGGGTTGGGCACCGGGGAGCTGTTTTTT. The full variable domain, rest sourced from reference TRBV5-5 and TRBJ2-2, is DAGVTQSPTHLIKTRGQQVTLRCSPISGHKSVSWYQQVLGQGPQFIFQYYEKEERGRGNFPDRFSARQFPNYSSELNVNALLLGDSALYLCASSFAGLGTGELFFGEGSRLTVL.

The rearrangement links TRBV3-1 to TRBJ2-4; D call uncertain. Trimming took 10 bases from V and 3 from J, leaving 31 bases between them. Germline values: CDR1 LGHDT, CDR2 YNNKEL (reference sequence). The CDR3 totals 19 residues. The CDR3 DNA reads TGTGCCACCACCCAAGATCCGGATCCTTCGGCGTGGCGCAAAAACATTCAGTACTTC. Its protein is CATTQDPDPSAWRKNIQYF.

This clonotype appeared a few times. This chain links TRBV7-9 with TRBJ2-2; 11 bases are a match to TRBD1. With V trimmed by 5 bases and J by 5 bases, 4 bases remained unmatched. CDR1 and CDR2 (germline): SEHNR, FQNEAQ (reference sequence). The CDR3 extends over 15 amino acids. This chain's CDR3 is CASSARDRGTGELFF. The CDR3 DNA sequence: TGTGCCAGCAGCGCCCGGGACAGGGGGACCGGGGAGCTGTTTTTT.

This clonotype appeared many times. This chain connects TRBV5-1 to TRBJ2-7; 7 nucleotides line up with TRBD1. CDR3 length: 14 amino acids. Losses at the gene ends were 4 bases for V and 0 bases for J; bases not matched to a gene: 4. CDR1 and CDR2 (germline): SGHRS, YFSETQ. The chain's CDR3 is CASSATGASYEQYF. In DNA, the CDR3 is TGCGCCAGCAGCGCTACAGGGGCCTCCTACGAGCAGTACTTC.

This clonotype was recorded many times. The J gene is TRBJ2-1, the V gene TRBV7-8; D remains ambiguous. Germline loops: CDR1 SGHVS, CDR2 FQNEAQ. Trimming took off 3 bases at V and 0 bases at J, with 6 bases between the two ends. CDR3 length: 14 amino acids. CDR3 in DNA: TGTGCCAGCAGCTTTCAGAGCTCCTACAATGAGCAGTTCTTC. It codes for CASSFQSSYNEQFF.

CDR3 sequence reads: CSVRTDGPITEAFF. The CDR3 DNA follows: TGCAGCGTTCGAACGGACGGACCAATAACTGAAGCTTTCTTT. The J gene is TRBJ1-1, the V gene TRBV29-1; no clear D. The CDR3 contains 14 residues. Looked up from germline, CDR1 is SQVTM and CDR2 is ANQGSEA. The V end lost 5 bases, the J end lost 5 bases, and 18 bases lay between the germline ends.

Comments on this clonotype: This may be a read error, as it is one base from a much larger clone. This chain connects TRBV5-1 to TRBJ2-1; 8 positions agree with TRBD2. CDR3 length equals 14 residues. Germline lookup yields CDR1 SGHRS and CDR2 YFSETQ. V was pared by 0 bases and J by 7 bases, with 3 bases of the junction left unmatched. The CDR3 bases are TGCGCCAGCAGCTTGGACGGCGGGAGGAATGAGCAGTTCTTC. Its protein product is CASSLDGGRNEQFF.

This clonotype appeared many times. V usage is TRBV20-1 and J usage is TRBJ1-2; D ambiguous. The CDR3 sequence is 13 residues long. The V gene lost 6 bases and the J gene lost 1 base, with 12 bases spanning the gap. In germline, CDR1 is DFQATT, CDR2 SNEGSKA (reference sequence). CDR3 region: CSAGEPDNYGYTF. As DNA, the CDR3 is TGCAGTGCCGGAGAGCCAGATAACTATGGCTACACCTTC.

This clonotype was observed a few times. The chain links TRBV5-6 to TRBJ2-1; TRBD2 agrees at 7 bases. Germline CDR1 SGHDT, CDR2 YYEEEE. This CDR3 has 17 amino acids. The V segment lost 4 bases and the J segment 4 bases; nucleotides outside the gene matches: 14. The CDR3 region is CASSPAGGGPNYNEQFF. The CDR3 nucleotides read TGTGCCAGCAGCCCAGCTGGGGGAGGGCCAAATTACAATGAGCAGTTCTTC.

This clonotype occurred many times. The rearrangement links TRBV4-1 to TRBJ2-4; 7 bases are a match to TRBD1. The CDR3 totals 16 residues. Germline CDR1 and CDR2: MGHRA and YSYEKL. Losses at the gene ends were 3 bases for V and 4 bases for J; bases not matched to a gene: 9. The CDR3 nucleotides are TGCGCCAGCAGCCACATGAAGGGGGCCGTTAAAAACATTCAGTACTTC. It encodes CASSHMKGAVKNIQYF.

In this sample, this clonotype turned up many times. The gene calls are TRBV12-3 or TRBV12-4 and TRBJ1-1, with D unresolved. V was cut by 4 bases and J by 5 bases, with 14 bases left in between. This CDR3 has 14 amino acids. The CDR3 DNA sequence: TGTGCCAGCAGTTCTCCGGGCCTTCCAACTGAAGCTTTCTTT. This gives the protein CASSSPGLPTEAFF.

Ten or more counts support this clonotype. The rearrangement uses TRBV29-1 and TRBJ1-6; the match to TRBD1 covers 7 bases. J gave up 14 bases and V 2 bases, and 3 bases lay outside the gene matches. Germline CDR1 and CDR2: SQVTM and ANQGSEA. The CDR3 runs 11 residues. DNA of the CDR3: TGCAGCGTTGAAAAGGGACAGACCCTCCACTTT. It codes for CSVEKGQTLHF.

This clonotype was observed at least ten times. The chain recombines TRBV12-3 or TRBV12-4 with TRBJ1-2, with D perhaps TRBD1 (6 bases). Trimming took off 6 bases at V and 8 bases at J, with 16 bases between the two ends. This CDR3 is built from 13 residues. The CDR3 sequence: CASSHDRRGGYTF. The CDR3, as DNA: TGTGCCAGCAGCCACGACAGGCGGGGCGGCTACACCTTC.

There are a few counts of this clonotype. This CDR3 reads CASSEYLSGGSSEQFF. In DNA, the CDR3 is TGTGCCAGCAGTGAATATCTGAGCGGGGGATCGAGTGAGCAGTTCTTC. The genes are TRBV25-1 and TRBJ2-1, with 8 bases identical to TRBD2. Germline-derived CDR1 and CDR2 are MGHDK and SYGVNS. CDR3 length equals 16 residues. V dropped 0 bases and J dropped 9; count of bases not matched to a gene: 10.

This clonotype showed up just a few times. The chain links TRBV5-1 to TRBJ2-1; maybe TRBD2 (6 bases). V was clipped by 4 bases and J by 0 bases, with 14 bases between them. There are 16 residues in the CDR3. The germline gives CDR1 SGHRS, CDR2 YFSETQ. Written as DNA, the CDR3 is TGCGCCAGCAGCCCTATAGCGGAAAGCTCCTACAATGAGCAGTTCTTC. Translation: CASSPIAESSYNEQFF.

A single count supports this clonotype. The chain joins TRBV6-2 or TRBV6-3 to TRBJ2-1; D might be TRBD1 (5 bases). Germline V gene data show CDR1 as MNHEY and CDR2 as SVGEGT. The CDR3 is made up of 13 amino acids. Trimming took off 6 bases at V and 6 bases at J, with 12 bases between the two ends. Here the CDR3 reads CASSLSRVNEQFF. DNA for the CDR3: TGTGCCAGCAGCCTCTCCAGGGTCAATGAGCAGTTCTTC.

This clonotype has just a few counts. The chain has TRBV28 and TRBJ1-1; maybe TRBD1 (6 bases). V lost 1 base to trimming and J lost 1 base, with 16 bases between them. The CDR3 length is 17 residues. Per the germline V gene, CDR1 is MDHEN and CDR2 is SYDVKM. CDR3 residues: CASSLLALAGQNTEAFF. CDR3 nucleotide sequence: TGTGCCAGCAGTTTATTAGCACTAGCGGGACAGAACACTGAAGCTTTCTTT.

This clonotype came up many times. J is TRBJ2-1 and V is TRBV3-1; 8 nucleotides align to TRBD2. Germline CDR1 is LGHDT and CDR2 is YNNKEL (reference sequence). The CDR3 sequence is 16 residues long. V lost 6 bases, J lost 8 bases, and 15 bases stayed unmatched. The chain's CDR3 is CASRHIGGAGEDEQFF. CDR3 in DNA: TGTGCCAGCAGACATATAGGGGGAGCGGGAGAAGATGAGCAGTTCTTC.